This T cell receptor (beta chain) was captured in a study of CD8 T cells in Susac syndrome. This CDR3 is 15 amino acids long. CDR1 is DFQATT, CDR2 SNEGSKA, per germline (reference sequence). The junction had 7 bases not matched to a gene; V was cut back by 3 bases and J by 0 bases. The RNA, about 0.45 to 1 ug, was put through reverse transcription using random hexamers. Multiplex PCR with immunoSEQ amplified the TCR beta CDR3 across 54 Vbeta and 13 Jbeta. TCRdb processed the immunoSEQ multiplex PCR reads anew with MiXCR; each CDR3 protein has one entry. The sample contains around 150,000 distinct CDR3 sequences, around 96% of which appear only once. The individuals used as controls were healthy donors who had been matched for both age and sex. While CD8+ and CD4+ T cells were isolated negatively, TEMRA cells were enriched by FACS.

The receptor was isolated from a human donor in good health. This sequence joins TRBV20-1 and TRBJ2-7; the match to TRBD2 covers 8 bases. Sequenced material: CD4+ T cells from PBMCs. The CDR3: CSASNREGTSYEQYF. CDR3 bases: TGCAGTGCTAGTAACCGGGAGGGGACCTCCTACGAGCAGTACTTC.